A single T cell receptor beta chain is shown here with its context. The sample comes from a study of blood T cell repertoires in COVID-19. Study overall: Researchers got acute and convalescent COVID-19 samples from the United States, Italy and Spain.

The method was immunoSEQ multiplex PCR; TCRdb's version includes in-frame clones alone and lacks a portion of them. The sample consists of about 370,000 clones, 80% to 90% of them appearing once. The sample taken for sequencing was PBMCs or T cells enriched from blood (not recorded which). The TCR sequence derives from a man between 18 and 29 years old who had recovered from COVID-19.

CDR3 residues: CASSSPAGYGYTF. CDR3 coding DNA: TGTGCCAGCAGTTCCCCCGCAGGCTATGGCTACACCTTC. The chain uses TRBV28 and TRBJ1-2; no definite D call. V was trimmed by 4 bases and J by 4 bases, leaving 10 bases between them. Germline CDR1 MDHEN, CDR2 SYDVKM. CDR3 length: 13 amino acids.